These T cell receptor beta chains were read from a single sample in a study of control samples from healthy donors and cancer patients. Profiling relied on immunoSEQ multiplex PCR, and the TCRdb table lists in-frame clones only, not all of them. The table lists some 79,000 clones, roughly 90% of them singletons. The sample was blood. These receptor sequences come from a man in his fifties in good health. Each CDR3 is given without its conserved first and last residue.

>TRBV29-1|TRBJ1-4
SVGRDSAKLF
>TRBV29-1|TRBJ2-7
SAKMTARDEQY
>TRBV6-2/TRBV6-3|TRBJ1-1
ASSEFIQDTEAF
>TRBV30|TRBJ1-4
AWSALGAGHEKLF
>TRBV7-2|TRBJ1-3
ASSPRVASGNTIY
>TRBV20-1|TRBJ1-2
SASGSAELFGGYT
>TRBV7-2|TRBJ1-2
AAGGAGGYGYT
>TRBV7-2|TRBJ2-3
ASSLTTLAGGSTDTQY
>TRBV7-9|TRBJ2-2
ASSPRETPTGELF
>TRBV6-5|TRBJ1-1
ASSWELNTEAF
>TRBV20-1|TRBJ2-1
SASVTRGYNEQF
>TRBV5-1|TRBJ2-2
ASRLTTGTVTGELF
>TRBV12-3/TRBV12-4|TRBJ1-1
ASSYAGGGEAF
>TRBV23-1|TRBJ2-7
ATPLCEPYEQY
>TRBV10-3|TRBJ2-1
AISEINRVQNEQF
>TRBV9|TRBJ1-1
ASSVAGLSVGTEAF
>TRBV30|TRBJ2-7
AWQGTSYEQY
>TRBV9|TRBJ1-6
ASSVGQVDNSPLH
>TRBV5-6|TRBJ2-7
ASSLADSRGSYEQY
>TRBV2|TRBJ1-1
ARNQGVNTEAF
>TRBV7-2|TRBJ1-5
ASSPKILKRNQPQH
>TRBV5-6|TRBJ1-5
ASSFLRAGGNQPQH
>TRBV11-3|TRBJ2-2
ASSLGGGTANTGELF
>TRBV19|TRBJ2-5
ASSTPSREDETQY
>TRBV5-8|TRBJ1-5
ASSFGQKNQPQH
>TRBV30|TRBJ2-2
AWSVGTTGELF
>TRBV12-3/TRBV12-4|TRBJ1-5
ASSPRELQPQH
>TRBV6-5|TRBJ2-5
ASSPRALWETQY
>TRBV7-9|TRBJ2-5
ASMEGEAETQY
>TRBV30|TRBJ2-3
AWSGAGDYTDTQY
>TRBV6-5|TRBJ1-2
ASSYSKGGGYGYT
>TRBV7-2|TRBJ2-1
ASSLRGGSSYNEQF
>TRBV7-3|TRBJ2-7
ASSLGGTYEQY
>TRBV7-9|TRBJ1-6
ASSLGDISSPLH
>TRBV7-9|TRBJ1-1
ASSQQGNTEAF
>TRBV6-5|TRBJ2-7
ASSYSDRPTQYEQY
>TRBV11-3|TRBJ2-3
ASSLEGTGVSDTQY
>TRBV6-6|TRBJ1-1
ASRSRVGSTEAF
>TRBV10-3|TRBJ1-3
AIRDNNGLHGNTIY
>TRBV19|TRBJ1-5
ASSIVGLDNRPQH
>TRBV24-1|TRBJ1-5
ATSDNRQGADQPQH
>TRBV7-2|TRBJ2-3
ASSPRGSGVADTQY
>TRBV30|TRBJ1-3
AWSAPGVPGNTIY
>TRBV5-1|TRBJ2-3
ASSLVRSSVRGTQY
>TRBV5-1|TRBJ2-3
ASLRGGAADTQY
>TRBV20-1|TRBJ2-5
SASSSRGDAETQY
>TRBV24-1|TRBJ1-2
ATSGVGTDYGYT
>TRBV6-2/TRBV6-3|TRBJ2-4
ASSYLREWGDIQY
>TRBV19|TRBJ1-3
ASSISRGGNTIY
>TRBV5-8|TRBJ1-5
ASSTGLREDQPQH
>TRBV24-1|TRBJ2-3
ATGEGGSTDTQY
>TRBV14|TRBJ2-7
ASSRPGLAGSYEQY
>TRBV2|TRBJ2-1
ASSEERGARNEQF
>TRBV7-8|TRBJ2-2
ASSPGGAASTGELF
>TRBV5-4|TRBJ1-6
ASSLEGSGPLH
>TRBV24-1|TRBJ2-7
ATSDRGTAVAYEQY
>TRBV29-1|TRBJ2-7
SVGERGTSYEQY
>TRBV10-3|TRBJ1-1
AISEFSSVEAF
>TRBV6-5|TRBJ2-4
ASGPPERNIQY